This T cell receptor (beta chain) was retrieved from a study of blood T cell repertoires in COVID-19. The wider study: COVID-19 samples collected from the United States, Italy and Spain covered acute and convalescent phases. The cDNA or gDNA used as material had been derived from T cells, B-cell-depleted T cells, or PBMCs.

In the original processing: Researchers report that nucleated cell counts were estimated from reference gene primer amplification. Method: immunoSEQ multiplex PCR; TCRdb's copy keeps in-frame clones and lacks some. That table supplies the V and J calls and clone size; D and trimming were determined from the DNA. This table has under 150,000 clones, more than 65% appearing once. V shed 0 bases and J 10 bases; nucleotides not matched to a gene: 15. This CDR3 contains 18 residues. The germline CDR1 and CDR2 sequences are MNHNS and SASEGT. This sequence was found in a man older than 75 with acute or convalescent COVID-19. V gene TRBV6-1 combines with J gene TRBJ1-4; 9 bases align to TRBD1. The sample consisted of peripheral blood. The CDR3 spells CASSEATGGLSLRGKLFF. CDR3 sequence (DNA): TGTGCCAGCAGTGAAGCGACAGGGGGGTTGTCACTTCGGGGAAAACTGTTTTTT.